This entry describes one TCR beta chain. The antigen remains undetermined. Libraries were prepared by immunoSEQ multiplex PCR; TCRdb keeps only in-frame clonotypes and omits some of them. The sample carries about 180,000 clones, under 95% recorded once. Germline trimming cut 3 bases from V and 12 bases from J; bases unmatched to any gene: 20. CDR3 length: 17 residues. CDR1 is SGDLS, CDR2 YYNGEE, per germline. The data were taken from a study of T cell responses to AZD1222 COVID-19 vaccine. Overall study findings and caveats: Sampling that yielded the repertoires occurred only after the peak T cell response. Spike was spanned by vaccine-associated CD4 TCRs, which were dominant at 160-218 and 743-854. White British ancestry dominated among donors, who included more females, and clonal diversity was possibly underestimated. Nearly half of spike-specific TCRs reportedly go after variant regions that carry no mutations.

This sample comprised peripheral blood, obtained 28 days after the second AZD1222 dose. The sequence was collected from an adult who received the AZD1222 COVID-19 vaccine. This chain uses TRBV9 with TRBJ2-2; TRBD1 aligns across 7 bases. In DNA, the CDR3 is TGTGCCAGCAGCGCAGCAAGGGGGCATAATCTTGCCCCAAAGCTGTTTTTT. It is translated as CASSAARGHNLAPKLFF.